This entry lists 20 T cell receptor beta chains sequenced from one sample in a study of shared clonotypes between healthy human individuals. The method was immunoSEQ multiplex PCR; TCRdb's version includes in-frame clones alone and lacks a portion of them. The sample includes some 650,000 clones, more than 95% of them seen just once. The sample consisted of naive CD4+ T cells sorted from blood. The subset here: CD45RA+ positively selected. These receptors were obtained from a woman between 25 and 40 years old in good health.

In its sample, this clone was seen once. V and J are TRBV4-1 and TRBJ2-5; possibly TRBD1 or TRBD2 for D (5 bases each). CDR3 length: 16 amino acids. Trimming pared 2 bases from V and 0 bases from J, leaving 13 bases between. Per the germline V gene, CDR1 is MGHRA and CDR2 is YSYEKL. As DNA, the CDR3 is TGCGCCAGCAGCCAACCCGGGACGAAGTACCAAGAGACCCAGTACTTC. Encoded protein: CASSQPGTKYQETQYF.

CDR3: CASSQGGASNEKLFF. The CDR3 coding sequence is TGTGCCAGCAGCCAAGGGGGGGCATCTAATGAAAAACTGTTTTTT. V and J are TRBV6-1 and TRBJ1-4; weak D call: TRBD1 (6 bases). CDR1 and CDR2 from the germline V gene are MNHNS and SASEGT. The V and J ends lost 6 bases and 3 bases respectively, with 14 bases between them. CDR3 size: 15 residues.

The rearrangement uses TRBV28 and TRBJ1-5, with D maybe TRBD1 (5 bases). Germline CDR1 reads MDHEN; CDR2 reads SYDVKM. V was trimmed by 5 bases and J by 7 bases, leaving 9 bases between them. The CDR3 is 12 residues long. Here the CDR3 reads CASSLRAQPQHF. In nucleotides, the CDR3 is TGTGCCAGCAGTCTCAGGGCGCAGCCCCAGCATTTT.

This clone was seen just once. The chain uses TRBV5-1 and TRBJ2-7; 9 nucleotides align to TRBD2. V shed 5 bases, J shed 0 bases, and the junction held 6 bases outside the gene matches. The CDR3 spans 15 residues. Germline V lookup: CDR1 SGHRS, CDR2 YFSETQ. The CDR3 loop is CASSTLAGSSYEQYF. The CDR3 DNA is TGCGCCAGCAGTACCCTAGCGGGGAGCTCCTACGAGCAGTACTTC.

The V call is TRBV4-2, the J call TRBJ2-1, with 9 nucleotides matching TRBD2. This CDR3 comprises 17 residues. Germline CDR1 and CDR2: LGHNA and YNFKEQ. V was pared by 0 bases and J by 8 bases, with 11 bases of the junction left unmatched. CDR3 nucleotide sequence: TGTGCCAGCAGCCAAGAGAATTTAGCGGGAGTCAAGTATGAGCAGTTCTTC. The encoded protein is CASSQENLAGVKYEQFF.

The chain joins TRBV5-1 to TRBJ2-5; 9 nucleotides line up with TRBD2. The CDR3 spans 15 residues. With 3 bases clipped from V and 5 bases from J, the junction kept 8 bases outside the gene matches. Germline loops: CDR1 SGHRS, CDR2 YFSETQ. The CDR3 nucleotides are TGCGCCAGCAGCTCCTTAGCGGGAGTCGGGGAGACCCAGTACTTC. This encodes CASSSLAGVGETQYF.

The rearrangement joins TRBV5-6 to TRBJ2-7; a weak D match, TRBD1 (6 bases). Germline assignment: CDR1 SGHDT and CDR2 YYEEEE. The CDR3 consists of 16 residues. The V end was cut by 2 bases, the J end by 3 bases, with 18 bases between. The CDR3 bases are TGTGCCAGCAGCTTCAGGGGATCGGGTAGTCTCTACGAGCAGTACTTC. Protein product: CASSFRGSGSLYEQYF.

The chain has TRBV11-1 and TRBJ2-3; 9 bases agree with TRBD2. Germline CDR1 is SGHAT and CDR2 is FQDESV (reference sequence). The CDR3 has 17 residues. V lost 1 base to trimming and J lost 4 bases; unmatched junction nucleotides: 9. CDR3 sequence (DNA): TGTGCCAGCAGCTTAGATCTTAGCGGGAGAGGGGCAGATACGCAGTATTTT. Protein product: CASSLDLSGRGADTQYF.

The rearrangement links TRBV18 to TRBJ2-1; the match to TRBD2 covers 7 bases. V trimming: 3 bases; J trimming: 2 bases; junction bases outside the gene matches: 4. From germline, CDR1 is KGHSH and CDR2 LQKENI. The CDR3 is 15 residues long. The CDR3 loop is CASSPTSETYNEQFF. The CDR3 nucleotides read TGTGCCAGCTCACCTACTAGCGAGACCTACAATGAGCAGTTCTTC.

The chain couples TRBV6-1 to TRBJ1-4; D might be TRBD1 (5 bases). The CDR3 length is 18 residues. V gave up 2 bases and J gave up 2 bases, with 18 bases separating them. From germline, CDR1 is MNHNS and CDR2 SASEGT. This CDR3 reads CASSERFWQGVTNEKLFF. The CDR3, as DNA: TGTGCCAGCAGTGAAAGGTTCTGGCAGGGAGTGACTAATGAAAAACTGTTTTTT.

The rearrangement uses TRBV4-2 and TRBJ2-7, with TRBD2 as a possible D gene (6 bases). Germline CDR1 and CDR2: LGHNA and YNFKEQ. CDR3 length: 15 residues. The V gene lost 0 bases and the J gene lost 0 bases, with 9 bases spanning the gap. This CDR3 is CASSQDLALSYEQYF. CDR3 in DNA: TGTGCCAGCAGCCAAGACCTAGCGCTCTCCTACGAGCAGTACTTC.

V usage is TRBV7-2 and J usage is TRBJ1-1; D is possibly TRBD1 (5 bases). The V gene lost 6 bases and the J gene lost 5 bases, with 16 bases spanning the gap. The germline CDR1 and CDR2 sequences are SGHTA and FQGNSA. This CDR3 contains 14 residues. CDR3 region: CASSFVRGTTEAFF. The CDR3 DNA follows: TGTGCCAGCAGTTTCGTCCGGGGGACGACTGAAGCTTTCTTT. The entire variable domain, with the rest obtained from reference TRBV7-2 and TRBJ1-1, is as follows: GAGVSQSPSNKVTEKGKDVELRCDPISGHTALYWYRQSLGQGLEFLIYFQGNSAPDKSGLPSDRFSAERTGGSVSTLTIQRTQQEDSAVYLCASSFVRGTTEAFFGQGTRLTVV.

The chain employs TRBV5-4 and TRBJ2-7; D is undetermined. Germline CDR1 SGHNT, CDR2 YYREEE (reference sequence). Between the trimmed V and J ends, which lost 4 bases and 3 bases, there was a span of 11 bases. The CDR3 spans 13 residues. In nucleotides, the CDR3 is TGTGCCAGCAGCCGCCAGATAAGCTACGAGCAGTACTTC. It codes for CASSRQISYEQYF. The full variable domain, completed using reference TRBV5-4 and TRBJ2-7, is ETGVTQSPTHLIKTRGQQVTLRCSSQSGHNTVSWYQQALGQGPQFIFQYYREEENGRGNFPPRFSGLQFPNYSSELNVNALELDDSALYLCASSRQISYEQYFGPGTRLTVT.

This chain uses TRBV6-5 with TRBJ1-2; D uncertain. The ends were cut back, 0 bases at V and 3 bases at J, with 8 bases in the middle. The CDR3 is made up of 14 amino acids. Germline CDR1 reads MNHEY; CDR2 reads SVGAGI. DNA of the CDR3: TGTGCCAGCAGTTACTCGAGGGCAGACTATGGCTACACCTTC. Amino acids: CASSYSRADYGYTF.

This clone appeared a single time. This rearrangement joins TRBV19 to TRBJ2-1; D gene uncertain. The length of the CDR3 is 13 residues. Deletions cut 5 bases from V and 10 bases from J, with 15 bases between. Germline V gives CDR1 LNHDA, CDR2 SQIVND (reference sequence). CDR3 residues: CASSPQGLGEQFF. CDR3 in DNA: TGTGCCAGTAGTCCCCAAGGCCTAGGAGAGCAGTTCTTC.

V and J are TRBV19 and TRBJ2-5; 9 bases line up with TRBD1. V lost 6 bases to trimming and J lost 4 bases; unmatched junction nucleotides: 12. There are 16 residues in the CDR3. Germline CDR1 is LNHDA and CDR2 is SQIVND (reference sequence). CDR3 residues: CASSTVFGTGRETQYF. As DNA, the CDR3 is TGTGCCAGTAGCACCGTATTCGGGACAGGGCGAGAGACCCAGTACTTC. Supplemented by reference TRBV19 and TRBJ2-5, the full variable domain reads DGGITQSPKYLFRKEGQNVTLSCEQNLNHDAMYWYRQDPGQGLRLIYYSQIVNDFQKGDIAEGYSVSREKKESFPLTVTSAQKNPTAFYLCASSTVFGTGRETQYFGPGTRLLVL.

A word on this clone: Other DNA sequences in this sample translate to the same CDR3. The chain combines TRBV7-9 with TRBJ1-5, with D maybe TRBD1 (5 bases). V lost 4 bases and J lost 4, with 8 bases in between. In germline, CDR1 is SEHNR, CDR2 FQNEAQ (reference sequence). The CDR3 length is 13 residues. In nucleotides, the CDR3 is TGTGCCAGCAGCTCCGACAGTAATCAGCCCCAGCATTTT. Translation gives CASSSDSNQPQHF. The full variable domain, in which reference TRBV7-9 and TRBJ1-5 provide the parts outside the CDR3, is DTGVSQNPRHKITKRGQNVTFRCDPISEHNRLYWYRQTLGQGPEFLTYFQNEAQLEKSRLLSDRFSAERPKGSFSTLEIQRTEQGDSAMYLCASSSDSNQPQHFGDGTRLSIL.

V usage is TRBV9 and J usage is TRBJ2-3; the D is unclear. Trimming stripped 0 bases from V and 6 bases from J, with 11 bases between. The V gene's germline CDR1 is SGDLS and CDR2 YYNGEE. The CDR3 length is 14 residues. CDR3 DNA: TGTGCCAGCAGCGTAGTCAAGGCTCGGGATACGCAGTATTTT. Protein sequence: CASSVVKARDTQYF.

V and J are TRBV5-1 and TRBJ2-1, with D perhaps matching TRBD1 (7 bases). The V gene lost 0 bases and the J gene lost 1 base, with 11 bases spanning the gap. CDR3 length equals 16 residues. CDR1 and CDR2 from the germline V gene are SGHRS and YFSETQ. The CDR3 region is CASSLVAGGSYNEQFF. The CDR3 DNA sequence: TGCGCCAGCAGCTTGGTGGCAGGGGGGTCCTACAATGAGCAGTTCTTC. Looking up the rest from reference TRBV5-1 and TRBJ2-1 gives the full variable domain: KAGVTQTPRYLIKTRGQQVTLSCSPISGHRSVSWYQQTPGQGLQFLFEYFSETQRNKGNFPGRFSGRQFSNSRSEMNVSTLELGDSALYLCASSLVAGGSYNEQFFGPGTRLTVL.

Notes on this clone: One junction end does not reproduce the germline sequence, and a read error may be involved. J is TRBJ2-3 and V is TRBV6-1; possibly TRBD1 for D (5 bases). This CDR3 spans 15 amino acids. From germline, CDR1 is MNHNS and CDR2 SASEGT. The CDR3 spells CASREVPKGLDTQYF. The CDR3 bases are TGTGCCAGCAGGGAAGTACCTAAGGGGTTAGATACGCAGTATTTT.